The 10 T cell receptor beta chains in this list originate from one sample, sequenced in a study of T cells in Graves' hyperthyroidism and ophthalmopathy. RNA transcripts yielded amplified TCR beta CDR3 regions. The HTBI primer set drove a first-round RT-PCR of the TCR CDR3. TCRdb reprocessed the multiplex PCR reads via MiXCR and lists one record per CDR3 protein. The sample shows hundreds of thousands of distinct CDR3 sequences, more than 20% of them seen only once. Sequencing input: blood. These TCRs come from a man in his thirties or forties with Graves' ophthalmopathy.

This clonotype is a singleton in its sample. The V and J genes are TRBV20-1 and TRBJ2-5; TRBD2 agrees at 8 bases. Germline trimming cut 5 bases from V and 5 bases from J; bases unmatched to any gene: 1. This CDR3 comprises 11 residues. The germline V gene has CDR1 DFQATT and CDR2 SNEGSKA (reference sequence). CDR3 DNA sequence: TGCAGTGCTCCTAGCGGGGAGACCCAGTACTTC. Protein product: CSAPSGETQYF.

This clonotype was counted a few times. V is TRBV6-1 and J is TRBJ1-5; D is ambiguous. V lost 2 bases and J 3 bases, leaving 11 bases between the germline ends. The CDR3 loop spans 15 amino acids. Germline assignment: CDR1 MNHNS and CDR2 SASEGT. The CDR3 DNA is TGTGCCAGCAGTGAATGGGGAACAGACAATCAGCCCCAGCATTTT. Its protein product is CASSEWGTDNQPQHF.

In its sample, this clonotype was seen a few times. V gene TRBV20-1 combines with J gene TRBJ2-7, with 10 bases fitting TRBD1. Germline trimming cut 1 base from V and 2 bases from J; bases unmatched to any gene: 2. Germline loops: CDR1 DFQATT, CDR2 SNEGSKA (reference sequence). The CDR3 extends over 14 amino acids. CDR3 residues: CSARAGTGAYEQYF. CDR3 nucleotide sequence: TGCAGTGCTAGAGCCGGGACAGGGGCCTACGAGCAGTACTTC.

This clonotype has just one count. The CDR3 protein is CASSDGRANTGELFF. The DNA for the CDR3 is TGTGCCAGTAGTGACGGGAGGGCGAACACCGGGGAGCTGTTTTTT. The chain recombines TRBV19 with TRBJ2-2; 8 bases agree with TRBD2. The CDR3 has 15 amino acids. J was trimmed by 0 bases and V by 5 bases; bases with no gene match: 2. Germline V lookup: CDR1 LNHDA, CDR2 SQIVND (reference sequence).

The chain has TRBV2 and TRBJ2-3, with a weak D call TRBD2 (5 bases). Germline V gene lookup returns CDR1 SNHLY and CDR2 FYNNEI. Trimming took off 6 bases at V and 2 bases at J, with 18 bases between the two ends. There are 16 residues in the CDR3. The CDR3 sequence is CASRYEGPLNTDTQYF. Written as DNA, the CDR3 is TGTGCCAGCAGATACGAGGGCCCCCTGAACACAGATACGCAGTATTTT.

V usage is TRBV7-8 and J usage is TRBJ2-5; 8 positions match TRBD1. Looked up from germline, CDR1 is SGHVS and CDR2 is FQNEAQ. V trimming: 5 bases; J trimming: 2 bases; junction bases outside the gene matches: 7. The CDR3 length is 15 residues. CDR3 in amino acids: CASSPGTGIQETQYF. The CDR3 DNA follows: TGTGCCAGCAGCCCGGGGACAGGAATACAAGAGACCCAGTACTTC.

This clonotype was recorded many times. The J gene is TRBJ2-3, the V gene TRBV7-3; TRBD2 matches at 11 bases. The V and J ends lost 2 bases and 4 bases, in that order; junction bases with no gene match: 8. CDR3 length: 17 amino acids. Per germline, CDR1 SGHTA and CDR2 FQGTGA. The CDR3 loop is CASSLGPGLAAPDTQYF. The DNA for the CDR3 is TGTGCCAGCAGCTTAGGGCCGGGACTAGCGGCTCCAGATACGCAGTATTTT.

There are many counts of this clonotype. The chain couples TRBV3-1 to TRBJ2-1, with D uncertain. Germline V gene data show CDR1 as LGHDT and CDR2 as YNNKEL (reference sequence). With 1 base removed from V and 7 bases from J, the gap between germline ends came to 8 bases. The length of the CDR3 is 13 residues. The CDR3 protein is CASSQGLSNEQFF. The CDR3 nucleotides read TGTGCCAGCAGCCAAGGACTTTCGAATGAGCAGTTCTTC.

A word on this clonotype: The junction differs from germline at one of its ends, possibly a read error. The V and J genes are TRBV28 and TRBJ1-5, with 11 bases that match TRBD1. Germline V gene lookup returns CDR1 MDHEN and CDR2 SYDVKM. The CDR3 length is 16 residues. The CDR3 sequence: CASRTGTGGGFFPRHF. In DNA, the CDR3 is TGTGCCAGCAGGACCGGGACAGGGGGTGGGTTTTTTCCCCGGCATTTT.

This chain connects TRBV18 to TRBJ1-1; 9 bases fit TRBD1. Trimming at V came to 3 bases and at J to 0 bases, leaving 5 bases not matched to a gene. The CDR3 spans 16 residues. Germline-derived CDR1 and CDR2 are KGHSH and LQKENI. The CDR3 DNA reads as TGTGCCAGCTCACCTCTAGGGGACAGGGTGAACACTGAAGCTTTCTTT. As protein: CASSPLGDRVNTEAFF.